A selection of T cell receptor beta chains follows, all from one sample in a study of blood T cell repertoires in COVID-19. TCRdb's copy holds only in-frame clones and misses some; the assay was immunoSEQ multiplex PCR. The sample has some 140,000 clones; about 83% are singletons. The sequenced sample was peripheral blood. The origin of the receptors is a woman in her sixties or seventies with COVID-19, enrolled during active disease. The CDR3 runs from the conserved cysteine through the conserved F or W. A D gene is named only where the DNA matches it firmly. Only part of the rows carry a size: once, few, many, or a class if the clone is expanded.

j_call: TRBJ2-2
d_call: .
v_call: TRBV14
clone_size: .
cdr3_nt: TGTGCCAGCAGCCAAGTATTGGTGGAGCTCCGGGAGCTGTTTTTT
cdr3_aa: CASSQVLVELRELFF

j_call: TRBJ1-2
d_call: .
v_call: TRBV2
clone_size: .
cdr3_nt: TGTGCCAGCAGTATACATGGGCTGAGCTATGGCTACACCTTC
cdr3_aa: CASSIHGLSYGYTF

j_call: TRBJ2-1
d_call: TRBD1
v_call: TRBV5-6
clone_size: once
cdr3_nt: TGTGCCAGCAGCTGGGACAGGGGCGCGTATGAGCAGTTCTTC
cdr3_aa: CASSWDRGAYEQFF

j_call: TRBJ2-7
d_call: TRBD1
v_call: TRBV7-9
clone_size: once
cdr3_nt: TGTGCCAGCAGCTACCGGGACAGGGGACCCAACTCTGTCGTGCAGTACTTC
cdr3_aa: CASSYRDRGPNSVVQYF

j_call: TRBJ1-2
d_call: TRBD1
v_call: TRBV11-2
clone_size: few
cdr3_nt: TGTGCCAGCAGCTTAAGGACAGGAGGCTACACCTTC
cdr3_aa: CASSLRTGGYTF

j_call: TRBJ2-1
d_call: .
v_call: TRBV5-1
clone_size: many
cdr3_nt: TGCGCCAGCAGCTTAACGGGAGAGGCTCATGAGCAGTTCTTC
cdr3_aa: CASSLTGEAHEQFF

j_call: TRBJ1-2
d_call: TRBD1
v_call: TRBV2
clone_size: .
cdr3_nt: TGTGCCAGCAGTGAACATACCGGGACAGGCTTCTCCCGGGGCTATGGCTACACCTTC
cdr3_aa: CASSEHTGTGFSRGYGYTF

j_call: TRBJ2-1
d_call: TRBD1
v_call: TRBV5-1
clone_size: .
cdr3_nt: TGCGCCAGCAGCTTAGGACAGGTCCACAATGAGCAGTTCTTC
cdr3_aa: CASSLGQVHNEQFF

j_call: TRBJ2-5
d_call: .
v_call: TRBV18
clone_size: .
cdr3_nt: TGTGCCAGCTCACCACCGGGGGCCACTCAAGAGACCCAGTACTTC
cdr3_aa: CASSPPGATQETQYF

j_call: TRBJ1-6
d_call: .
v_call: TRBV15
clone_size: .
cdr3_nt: TGTGCCACCAAGCCGGACTGGGACACGAGCTCCTATAATTCACCCCTCCACTTT
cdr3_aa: CATKPDWDTSSYNSPLHF

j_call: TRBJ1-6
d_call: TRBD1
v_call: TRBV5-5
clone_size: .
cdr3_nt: TGTGCCAGCAGCTCCGGGACAGGGGGCGCGGGTAATTCACCCCTCCACTTT
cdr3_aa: CASSSGTGGAGNSPLHF

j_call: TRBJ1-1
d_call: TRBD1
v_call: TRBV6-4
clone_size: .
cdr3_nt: TGTGCCAGCAGCCTGACAGGGACCACTGAAGCTTTCTTT
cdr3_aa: CASSLTGTTEAFF

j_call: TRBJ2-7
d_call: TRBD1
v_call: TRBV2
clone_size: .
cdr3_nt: TGTGCCAGCAGGGCTCGGGACAGGGGGCTCTACGAGCAGTACTTC
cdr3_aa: CASRARDRGLYEQYF

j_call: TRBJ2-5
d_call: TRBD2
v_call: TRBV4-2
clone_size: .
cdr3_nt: TGTGCCAGCAGCCCGACTAGCGGTCCGTCTCAAGAGACCCAGTACTTC
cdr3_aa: CASSPTSGPSQETQYF

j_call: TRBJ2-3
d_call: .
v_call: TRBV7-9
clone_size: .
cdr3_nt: TGTGCCAGCAGCTTAGGGCAGGGGATAAGGGATACGCAGTATTTT
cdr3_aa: CASSLGQGIRDTQYF

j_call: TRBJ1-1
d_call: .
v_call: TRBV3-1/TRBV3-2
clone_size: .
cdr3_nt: TGTGCCAGCAGCCAATTACTGATGAACACTGAAGCTTTCTTT
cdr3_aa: CASSQLLMNTEAFF

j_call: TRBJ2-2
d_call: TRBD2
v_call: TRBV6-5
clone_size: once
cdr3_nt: TGTGCCGGAGGGACTAGCGGAAGCACCGGGGAGCTGTTTTTT
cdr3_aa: CAGGTSGSTGELFF

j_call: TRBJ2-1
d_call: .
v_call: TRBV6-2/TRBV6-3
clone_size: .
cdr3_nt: TGTGCCAGCAGTTACGAAAGGGCTAAGTCAGGGAATGAGCAGTTCTTC
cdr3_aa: CASSYERAKSGNEQFF

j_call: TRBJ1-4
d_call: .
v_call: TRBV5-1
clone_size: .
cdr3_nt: TGCGCCAGCAGCTTCAGGCCAACTAATGAAAAACTGTTTTTT
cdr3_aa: CASSFRPTNEKLFF

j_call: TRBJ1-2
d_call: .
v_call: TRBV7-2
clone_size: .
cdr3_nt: TGTGCCAGCAGCCCGACAGGTTCTTCTAACTATGGCTACACCTTC
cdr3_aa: CASSPTGSSNYGYTF

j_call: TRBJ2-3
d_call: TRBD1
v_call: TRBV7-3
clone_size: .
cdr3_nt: TGTGCCAGCAGCACCTCCGGGACAGTCGGCGATACGCAGTATTTT
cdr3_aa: CASSTSGTVGDTQYF

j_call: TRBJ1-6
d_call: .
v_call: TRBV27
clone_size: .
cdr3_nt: TGTGCCAGCAGTCTACCGGGGGGTAATTCACCCCTCCACTTT
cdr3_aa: CASSLPGGNSPLHF

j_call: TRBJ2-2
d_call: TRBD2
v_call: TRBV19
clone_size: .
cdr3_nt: TGTGCCAGTAGTATCCGGACTAGCGGAACCGGGGAGCTGTTTTTT
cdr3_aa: CASSIRTSGTGELFF

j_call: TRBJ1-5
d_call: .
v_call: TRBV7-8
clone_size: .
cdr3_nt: TGTGCCAGCAGCTTATACCGTACAGAGCCCCAGCATTTT
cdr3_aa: CASSLYRTEPQHF

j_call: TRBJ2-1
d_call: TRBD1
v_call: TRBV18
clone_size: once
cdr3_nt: TGTGCCAGCTCTCCGGACAGGATCCACTCCTACAATGAGCAGTTCTTC
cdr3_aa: CASSPDRIHSYNEQFF

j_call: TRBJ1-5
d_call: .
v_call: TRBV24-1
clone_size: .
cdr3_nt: TGTGCCACCAGTGCGGCAGGGAGCAATCAGCCCCAGCATTTT
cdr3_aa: CATSAAGSNQPQHF

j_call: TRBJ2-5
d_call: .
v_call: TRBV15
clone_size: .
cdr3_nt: TGTGCCACCAGCAGCCCCGGGGGTGGGGAGACCCAGTACTTC
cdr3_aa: CATSSPGGGETQYF

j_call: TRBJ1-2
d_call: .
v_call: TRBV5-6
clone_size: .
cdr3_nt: TGTGCCAGCAGCTTGGCCGGGGGCTACACCTTC
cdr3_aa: CASSLAGGYTF

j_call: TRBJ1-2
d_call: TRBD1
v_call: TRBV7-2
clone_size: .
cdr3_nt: TGTGCCAGCAGCTTAGCGACAGGGAACGTACGAGATGGCTACACCTTC
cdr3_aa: CASSLATGNVRDGYTF

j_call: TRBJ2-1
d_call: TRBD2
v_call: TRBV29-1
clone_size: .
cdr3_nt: TGCAGCGCCAGTGGAACTAGCGGGAGTCGGGATGAGCAGTTCTTC
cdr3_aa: CSASGTSGSRDEQFF

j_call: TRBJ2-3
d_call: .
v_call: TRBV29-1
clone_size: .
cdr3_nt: TGCAGCTTCGCTAGCGCCCAGATCGATACGCAGTATTTT
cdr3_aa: CSFASAQIDTQYF

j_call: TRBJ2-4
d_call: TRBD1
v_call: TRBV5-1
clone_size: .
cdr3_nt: TGCGCCAGCAGCTCAGGACAGGGCAAAAACATTCAGTACTTC
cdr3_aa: CASSSGQGKNIQYF

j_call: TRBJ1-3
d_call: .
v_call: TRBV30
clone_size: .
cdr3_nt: TGTGCCTGGAACCCGGGGGGGCTTCCAAACACCATATATTTT
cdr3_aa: CAWNPGGLPNTIYF

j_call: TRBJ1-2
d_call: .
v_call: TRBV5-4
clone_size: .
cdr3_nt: TGTGCCAGCAGCTCGGACAACAGCAATAACTATGGCTACACCTTC
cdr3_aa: CASSSDNSNNYGYTF

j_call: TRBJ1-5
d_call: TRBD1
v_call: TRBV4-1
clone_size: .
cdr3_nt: TGCGCCAGCAGCCAGACAGGGATCAATCAGCCCCAGCATTTT
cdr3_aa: CASSQTGINQPQHF

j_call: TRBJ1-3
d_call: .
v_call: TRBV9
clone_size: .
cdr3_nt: TGTGCCAGCAGCCGCGAGTTTCTCAGGCTGGAAAACACCATATATTTT
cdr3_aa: CASSREFLRLENTIYF

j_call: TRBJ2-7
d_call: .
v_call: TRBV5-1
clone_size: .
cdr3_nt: TGCGCCAGCGATATACAGGTCCACGAGCAGTACTTC
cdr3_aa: CASDIQVHEQYF

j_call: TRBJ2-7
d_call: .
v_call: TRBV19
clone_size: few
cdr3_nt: TGTGCCAGTAGTATCGCGGGGACTCACTACGAGCAGTACTTC
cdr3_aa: CASSIAGTHYEQYF

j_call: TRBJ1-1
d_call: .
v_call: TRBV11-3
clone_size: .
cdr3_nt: TGTGCCAGCAGCTTAGGGGCGTCTCACACTGAAGCTTTCTTT
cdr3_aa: CASSLGASHTEAFF

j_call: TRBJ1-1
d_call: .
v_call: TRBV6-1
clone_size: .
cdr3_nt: TGTGCCAGCAGTGAAGAAGGCAGGGTTGGCACTGAAGCTTTCTTT
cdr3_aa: CASSEEGRVGTEAFF

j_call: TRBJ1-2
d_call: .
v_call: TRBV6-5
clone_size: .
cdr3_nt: TGTGCCACCGGCCTTAGTCGAGGACTTAACTATGGCTACACCTTC
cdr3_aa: CATGLSRGLNYGYTF

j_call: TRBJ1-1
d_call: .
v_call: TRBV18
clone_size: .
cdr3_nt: TGTGCCAGCTCACGGGAGACAGGGAACACTGAAGCTTTCTTT
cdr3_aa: CASSRETGNTEAFF

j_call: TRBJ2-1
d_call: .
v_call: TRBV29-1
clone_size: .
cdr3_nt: TGCAGCGAACGGAAACAGGGAATCCACAATGAGCAGTTCTTC
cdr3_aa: CSERKQGIHNEQFF

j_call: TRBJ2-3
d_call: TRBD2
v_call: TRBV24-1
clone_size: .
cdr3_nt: TGTGCCACCGGGACTACCTCAGATACGCAGTATTTT
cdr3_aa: CATGTTSDTQYF

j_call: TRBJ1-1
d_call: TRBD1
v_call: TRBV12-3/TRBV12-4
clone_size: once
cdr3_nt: TGTGCCAGCAGTGTGGACAGGGGCACTGAAGCTTTCTTT
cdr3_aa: CASSVDRGTEAFF

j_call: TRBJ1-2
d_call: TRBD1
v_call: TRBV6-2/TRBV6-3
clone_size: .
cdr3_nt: TGTGCCAGCAGCCCCCAGGGGGCCCAAATTAACTATGGCTACACCTTC
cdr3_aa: CASSPQGAQINYGYTF

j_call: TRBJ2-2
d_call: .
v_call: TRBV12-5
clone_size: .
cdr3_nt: TGTGCTAGTGGTTTGTCTTCAGGCCCCACCGGGGAGCTGTTTTTT
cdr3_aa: CASGLSSGPTGELFF

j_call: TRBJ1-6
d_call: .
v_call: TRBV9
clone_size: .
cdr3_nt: TGTGCCAGCAGCGGCCACCCGGGGGATTTACCCCTCCACTTT
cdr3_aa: CASSGHPGDLPLHF

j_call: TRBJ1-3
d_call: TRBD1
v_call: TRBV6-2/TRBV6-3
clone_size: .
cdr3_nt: TGTGCCAGCAGCCCTATTACCGGGACAGAAGTTACTGGAAACACCATATATTTT
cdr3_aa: CASSPITGTEVTGNTIYF

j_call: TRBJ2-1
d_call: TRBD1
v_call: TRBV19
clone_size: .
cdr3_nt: TGTGCCAGTAGTATAGATCGGGCAGGGGGATTCAATGAGCAGTTCTTC
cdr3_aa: CASSIDRAGGFNEQFF

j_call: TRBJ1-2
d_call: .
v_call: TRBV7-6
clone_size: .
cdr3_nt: TGTGCCAGCAGCATGTTACCTGGACAGTTATCCCCTGGCTACACCTTC
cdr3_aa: CASSMLPGQLSPGYTF

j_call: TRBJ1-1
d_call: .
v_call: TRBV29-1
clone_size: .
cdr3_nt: TGCAGCGCCCGACAGGCCGTAATGAACACTGAAGCTTTCTTT
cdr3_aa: CSARQAVMNTEAFF